The rows below give T cell receptor beta chains drawn from one sample of a study of T cells in Graves' hyperthyroidism and ophthalmopathy. TCRdb reanalysed the multiplex PCR reads using MiXCR and keeps one entry per CDR3 protein. The data show under 700,000 distinct CDR3 sequences, with roughly a sixth seen just once and 15% to 20% held by the top ten. Sequenced sample: blood. These receptors were collected from a woman aged 18-30 years with Graves' hyperthyroidism. Both conserved end residues are part of each CDR3. Expanded clones are given a class, and other clones once, few, many or no size at all.

cdr3_aa: CASSQAMGSTEAFF; v_call: TRBV4-3; j_call: TRBJ1-1; clone_size: -
cdr3_aa: CASSRQTSPGNTIYF; v_call: TRBV7-2; j_call: TRBJ1-3; clone_size: few
cdr3_aa: CASRITGTGGTEAFF; v_call: TRBV6-1; j_call: TRBJ1-1; clone_size: many
cdr3_aa: CASSSDISEKLFF; v_call: TRBV11-3; j_call: TRBJ1-4; clone_size: many
cdr3_aa: CASSLGGLASGHEQFF; v_call: TRBV7-2; j_call: TRBJ2-1; clone_size: many
cdr3_aa: CASSLLLAHGITDTQYF; v_call: TRBV7-8; j_call: TRBJ2-3; clone_size: -
cdr3_aa: CASSFFDGLATYEQYF; v_call: TRBV5-6; j_call: TRBJ2-7; clone_size: -
cdr3_aa: CATSRALRETQYF; v_call: TRBV15; j_call: TRBJ2-5; clone_size: few
cdr3_aa: CASTAGSGANTGELFF; v_call: TRBV9; j_call: TRBJ2-2; clone_size: few
cdr3_aa: CSANPRRTSYEQYF; v_call: TRBV20-1; j_call: TRBJ2-7; clone_size: few
cdr3_aa: CASSRTGRERGYTF; v_call: TRBV2; j_call: TRBJ1-2; clone_size: many
cdr3_aa: CSVGIGRPYGYTF; v_call: TRBV29-1; j_call: TRBJ1-2; clone_size: many
cdr3_aa: CASSPGQGSYNDNKNIQYF; v_call: TRBV5-6; j_call: TRBJ2-4; clone_size: -
cdr3_aa: CASSLPGVNYGYTF; v_call: TRBV5-1; j_call: TRBJ1-2; clone_size: many
cdr3_aa: CALRTGGLYGYTF; v_call: TRBV2; j_call: TRBJ1-2; clone_size: many
cdr3_aa: CASTQAGGGYGYTF; v_call: TRBV12-3/TRBV12-4; j_call: TRBJ1-2; clone_size: many
cdr3_aa: CASSFLAWERTDTQYF; v_call: TRBV11-2; j_call: TRBJ2-3; clone_size: few
cdr3_aa: CASSPPSTSSYNEQFF; v_call: TRBV12-3/TRBV12-4; j_call: TRBJ2-1; clone_size: once
cdr3_aa: CSARGPGPETQYF; v_call: TRBV20-1; j_call: TRBJ2-5; clone_size: -
cdr3_aa: CASSSWGTNEKLFF; v_call: TRBV12-3/TRBV12-4; j_call: TRBJ1-4; clone_size: many
cdr3_aa: CASSLSWVGGAFF; v_call: TRBV28; j_call: TRBJ1-1; clone_size: -
cdr3_aa: CASSGSATYNEQFF; v_call: TRBV5-8; j_call: TRBJ2-1; clone_size: few
cdr3_aa: CAIQISGANVLTF; v_call: TRBV10-3; j_call: TRBJ2-6; clone_size: few
cdr3_aa: CASSVWDRNQPQHF; v_call: TRBV6-1; j_call: TRBJ1-5; clone_size: many
cdr3_aa: CSANRAGGGNEQFF; v_call: TRBV20-1; j_call: TRBJ2-1; clone_size: -
cdr3_aa: CASPKNRNYGYTF; v_call: TRBV2; j_call: TRBJ1-2; clone_size: many
cdr3_aa: CASTSGAMNTEAFF; v_call: TRBV7-9; j_call: TRBJ1-1; clone_size: -
cdr3_aa: CSARETVGTEAFF; v_call: TRBV20-1; j_call: TRBJ1-1; clone_size: many
cdr3_aa: CASSQEGGVVGNEQFF; v_call: TRBV14; j_call: TRBJ2-1; clone_size: few
cdr3_aa: CSASPSWEETQYF; v_call: TRBV20-1; j_call: TRBJ2-5; clone_size: many
cdr3_aa: CASGFDYGGAPANTGELFF; v_call: TRBV12-5; j_call: TRBJ2-2; clone_size: many
cdr3_aa: CASSLGTGGFGNEQFF; v_call: TRBV18; j_call: TRBJ2-1; clone_size: -
cdr3_aa: CASRRTGGGSPLHF; v_call: TRBV27; j_call: TRBJ1-6; clone_size: -
cdr3_aa: CASRAGLAVLSGANVLTF; v_call: TRBV2; j_call: TRBJ2-6; clone_size: few
cdr3_aa: CASSQDWGRSGYGYTF; v_call: TRBV3-1; j_call: TRBJ1-2; clone_size: many
cdr3_aa: CASSLIQGSAFF; v_call: TRBV5-1; j_call: TRBJ1-1; clone_size: -
cdr3_aa: CASSQSRGGTGGSYEQYF; v_call: TRBV14; j_call: TRBJ2-7; clone_size: few
cdr3_aa: CASSLEGGGYYEQYF; v_call: TRBV11-2; j_call: TRBJ2-7; clone_size: -
cdr3_aa: CASSPDPSETQYF; v_call: TRBV5-1; j_call: TRBJ2-5; clone_size: -
cdr3_aa: CAKVPAPNPLAKNIQYF; v_call: TRBV14; j_call: TRBJ2-4; clone_size: -
cdr3_aa: CASSYSVGVSGANVPTF; v_call: TRBV6-2/TRBV6-3; j_call: TRBJ2-6; clone_size: few
cdr3_aa: CASSSRPRTLNNEQFF; v_call: TRBV7-9; j_call: TRBJ2-1; clone_size: -
cdr3_aa: CASSQDGRGRLSYNEQFF; v_call: TRBV4-1; j_call: TRBJ2-1; clone_size: -
cdr3_aa: CSARVPLAEQFF; v_call: TRBV20-1; j_call: TRBJ2-1; clone_size: many
cdr3_aa: CASTRSTDTQYF; v_call: TRBV12-3/TRBV12-4; j_call: TRBJ2-3; clone_size: few
cdr3_aa: CASSLGFYEQYF; v_call: TRBV5-5; j_call: TRBJ2-7; clone_size: many
cdr3_aa: CASSHDSPYEQYF; v_call: TRBV3-1; j_call: TRBJ2-7; clone_size: few
cdr3_aa: CASSPKGQGNSNQPQHF; v_call: TRBV28; j_call: TRBJ1-5; clone_size: many
cdr3_aa: CASAGSTNEQFF; v_call: TRBV6-1; j_call: TRBJ2-1; clone_size: few
cdr3_aa: CASNDPSGTGSYEQYF; v_call: TRBV6-1; j_call: TRBJ2-7; clone_size: -
cdr3_aa: CASSQDRRAALNNEQFF; v_call: TRBV4-1; j_call: TRBJ2-1; clone_size: few
cdr3_aa: CASSRDGDQETQYF; v_call: TRBV2; j_call: TRBJ2-5; clone_size: many